This T cell receptor (beta chain) was identified during a study of identical twins. Whole-study findings and limits: Compared with models, monozygotic twins showed more out-of-frame TCR alpha sharing. Invariant T cells like MAIT and iNKT could partly confound the zero-insertion analyses. For cord blood, abundant beta clonotypes had fewer insertions, unlike memory repertoires, which showed none.

This clonotype was seen many times. What it binds is not known. There were only healthy Caucasians among the donors. TCRdb re-called the 5' RACE reads through MiXCR, storing one row per CDR3 protein. The sample carries 400,000 or so distinct CDR3 sequences, around 9.7% recorded once. Germline V gene sequence: CDR1 ENHRY, CDR2 SYGVKD. CDR3 size: 14 residues. V was clipped by 2 bases and J by 9 bases, with 11 bases between them. This chain connects TRBV10-3 to TRBJ1-6; D gene unclear. The clonotype comes from a woman aged 45-59 years in good health. Sample: naive T cells sorted from blood. CDR3 sequence (DNA): TGTGCCATCAGTGAGCCTCAAAGTGGTTCACCCCTCCACTTT. Translating it yields CAISEPQSGSPLHF.